This T cell receptor beta chain was sequenced during a study of T cells in Graves' hyperthyroidism and ophthalmopathy. The length of the CDR3 is 15 residues. CDR1 SNHLY and CDR2 FYNNEI come from the germline V gene. The V and J ends lost 4 bases and 0 bases respectively, with 10 bases between them. Patients aged 18 to 65 had newly diagnosed hyperthyroidism lasting under 2 months. Criteria for exclusion of patients were uncontrolled infection, other autoimmune disease, pregnancy or lactation. This clonotype was observed at least ten times. Its antigen is still unknown. The study, taken as a whole, reports: Through a model of 13 V-J features, ophthalmopathy was separated from stable hyperthyroidism. Prediction of ophthalmopathy progression came a median around 6.1 months pre-onset.

TCR beta CDR3 regions were amplified from RNA transcripts. Researchers ran a first-round RT-PCR on the TCR CDR3 using the HTBI primer set. MiXCR, run by TCRdb on the multiplex PCR reads, gives a single entry per CDR3 protein. Of some 600,000 distinct CDR3 sequences listed, roughly 14% are singletons. The specimen was blood. J is TRBJ2-1 and V is TRBV2; the D gene is possibly TRBD2 (6 bases). This receptor was taken from a young woman with Graves' hyperthyroidism that later progressed to Graves' ophthalmopathy. The DNA for the CDR3 is TGTGCCAGCAGTGGGGAGGCTAACTCCTACAATGAGCAGTTCTTC. Its protein product is CASSGEANSYNEQFF.